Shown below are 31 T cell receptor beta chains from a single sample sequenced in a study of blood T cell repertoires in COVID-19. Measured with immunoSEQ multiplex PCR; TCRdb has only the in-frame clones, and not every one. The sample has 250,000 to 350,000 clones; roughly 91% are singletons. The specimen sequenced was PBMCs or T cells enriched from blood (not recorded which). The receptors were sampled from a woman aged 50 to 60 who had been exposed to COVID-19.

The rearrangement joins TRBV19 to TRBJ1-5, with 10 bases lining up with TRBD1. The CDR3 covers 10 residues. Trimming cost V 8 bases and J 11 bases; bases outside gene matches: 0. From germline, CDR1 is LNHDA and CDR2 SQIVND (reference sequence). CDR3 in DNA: TGTGCCAGTGGACAGGGGGCCCAGCATTTT. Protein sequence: CASGQGAQHF.

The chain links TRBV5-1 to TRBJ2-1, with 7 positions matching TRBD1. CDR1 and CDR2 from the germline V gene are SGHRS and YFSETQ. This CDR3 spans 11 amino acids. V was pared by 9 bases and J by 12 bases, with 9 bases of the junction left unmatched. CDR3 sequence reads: CATTSGGVQFF. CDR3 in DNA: TGCGCCACCACTTCAGGGGGTGTGCAGTTCTTC.

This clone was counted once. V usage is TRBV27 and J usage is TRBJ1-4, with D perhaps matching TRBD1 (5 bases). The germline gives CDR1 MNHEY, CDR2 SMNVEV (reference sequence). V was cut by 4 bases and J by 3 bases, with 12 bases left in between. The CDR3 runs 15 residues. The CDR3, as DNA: TGTGCCAGCAGTTCCCTGACAGCTCCTAATGAAAAACTGTTTTTT. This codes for CASSSLTAPNEKLFF.

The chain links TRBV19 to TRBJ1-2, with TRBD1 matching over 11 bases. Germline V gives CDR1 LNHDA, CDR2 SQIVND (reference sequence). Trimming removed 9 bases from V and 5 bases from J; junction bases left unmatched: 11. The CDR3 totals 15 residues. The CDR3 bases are TGTGCCAGCGCGGACTCGGGACAGGGGGGATATGGCTACACCTTC. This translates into CASADSGQGGYGYTF.

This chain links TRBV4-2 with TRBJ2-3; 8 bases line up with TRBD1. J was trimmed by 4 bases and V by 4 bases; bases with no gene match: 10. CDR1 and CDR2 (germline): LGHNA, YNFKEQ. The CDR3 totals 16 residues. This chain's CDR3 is CASSRRTGGNSDTQYF. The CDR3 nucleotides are TGTGCCAGCAGCCGGAGAACAGGGGGGAATTCAGATACGCAGTATTTT.

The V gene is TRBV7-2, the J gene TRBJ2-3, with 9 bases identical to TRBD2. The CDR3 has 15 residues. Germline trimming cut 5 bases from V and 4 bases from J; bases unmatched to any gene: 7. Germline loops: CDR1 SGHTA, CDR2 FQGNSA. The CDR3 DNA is TGTGCCAGCAGCCGGGCCGGGACTAGCTCAGATACGCAGTATTTT. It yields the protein CASSRAGTSSDTQYF.

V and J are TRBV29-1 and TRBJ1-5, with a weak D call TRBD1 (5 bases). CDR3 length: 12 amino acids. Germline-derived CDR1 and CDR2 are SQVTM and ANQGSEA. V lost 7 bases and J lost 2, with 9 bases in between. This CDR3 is CSAGGGNQPQHF. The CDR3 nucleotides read TGCAGCGCTGGGGGGGGCAATCAGCCCCAGCATTTT.

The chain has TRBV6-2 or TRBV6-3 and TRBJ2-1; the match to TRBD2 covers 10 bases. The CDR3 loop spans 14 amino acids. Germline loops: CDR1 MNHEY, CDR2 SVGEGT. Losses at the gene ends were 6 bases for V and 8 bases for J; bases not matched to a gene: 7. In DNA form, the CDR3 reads TGTGCCAGCAGCAAGCGGGGGGGCCTCCATGAGCAGTTCTTC. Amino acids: CASSKRGGLHEQFF.

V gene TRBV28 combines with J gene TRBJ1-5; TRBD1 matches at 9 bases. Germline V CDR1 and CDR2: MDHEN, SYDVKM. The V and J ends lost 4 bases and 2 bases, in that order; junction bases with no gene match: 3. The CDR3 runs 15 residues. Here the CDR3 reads CASSSWTGGNQPQHF. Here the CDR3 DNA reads TGTGCCAGCAGTTCCTGGACAGGGGGCAATCAGCCCCAGCATTTT.

CDR3 sequence reads: CASKERDLYNEQFF. The CDR3 DNA is TGTGCCAGCAAGGAGCGGGACCTCTACAATGAGCAGTTCTTC. This sequence joins TRBV2 and TRBJ2-1; 7 bases map to TRBD2. Germline loops: CDR1 SNHLY, CDR2 FYNNEI. The CDR3 has 14 residues. V was pared by 7 bases and J by 3 bases, with 6 bases of the junction left unmatched.

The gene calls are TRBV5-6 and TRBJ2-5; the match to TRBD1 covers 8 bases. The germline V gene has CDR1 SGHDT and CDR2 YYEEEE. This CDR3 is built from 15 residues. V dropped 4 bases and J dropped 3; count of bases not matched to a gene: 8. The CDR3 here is CASSGRGLLKETQYF. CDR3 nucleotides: TGTGCCAGCAGCGGCAGGGGGCTGCTGAAAGAGACCCAGTACTTC.

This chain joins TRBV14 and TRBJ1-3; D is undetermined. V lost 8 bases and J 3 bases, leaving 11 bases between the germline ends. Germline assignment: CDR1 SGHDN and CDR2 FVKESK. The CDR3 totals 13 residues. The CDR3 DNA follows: TGTGCCAGCCGTTACGCCAGTGGAAACACCATATATTTT. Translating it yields CASRYASGNTIYF. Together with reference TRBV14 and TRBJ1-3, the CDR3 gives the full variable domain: EAGVTQFPSHSVIEKGQTVTLRCDPISGHDNLYWYRRVMGKEIKFLLHFVKESKQDESGMPNNRFLAERTGGTYSTLKVQPAELEDSGVYFCASRYASGNTIYFGEGSWLTVV.

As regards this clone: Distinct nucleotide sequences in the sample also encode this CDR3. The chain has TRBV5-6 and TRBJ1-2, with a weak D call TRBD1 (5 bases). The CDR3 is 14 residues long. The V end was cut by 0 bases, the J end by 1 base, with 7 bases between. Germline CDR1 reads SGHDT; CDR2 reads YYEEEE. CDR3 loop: CASSLGQINYGYTF. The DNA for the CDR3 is TGTGCCAGCAGCTTGGGACAGATTAACTATGGCTACACCTTC.

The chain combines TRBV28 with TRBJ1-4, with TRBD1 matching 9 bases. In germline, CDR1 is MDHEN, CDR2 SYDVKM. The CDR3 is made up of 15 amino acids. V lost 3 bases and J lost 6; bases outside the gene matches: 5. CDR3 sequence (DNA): TGTGCCAGCAGTTTGACCGGGACAGGGTATGAAAAACTGTTTTTT. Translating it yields CASSLTGTGYEKLFF.

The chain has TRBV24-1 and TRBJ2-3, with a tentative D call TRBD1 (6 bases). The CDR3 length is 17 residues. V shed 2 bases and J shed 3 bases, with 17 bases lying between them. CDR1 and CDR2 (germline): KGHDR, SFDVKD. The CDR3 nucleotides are TGTGCCACCAGTGATTGGACTGGGACACTTACTACAGATACGCAGTATTTT. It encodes CATSDWTGTLTTDTQYF.

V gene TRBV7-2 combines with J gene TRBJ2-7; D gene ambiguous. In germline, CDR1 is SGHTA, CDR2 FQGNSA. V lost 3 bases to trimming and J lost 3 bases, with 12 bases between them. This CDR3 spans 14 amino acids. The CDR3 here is CASSFGNSFYEQYF. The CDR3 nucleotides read TGTGCCAGCAGCTTCGGTAATAGCTTCTACGAGCAGTACTTC.

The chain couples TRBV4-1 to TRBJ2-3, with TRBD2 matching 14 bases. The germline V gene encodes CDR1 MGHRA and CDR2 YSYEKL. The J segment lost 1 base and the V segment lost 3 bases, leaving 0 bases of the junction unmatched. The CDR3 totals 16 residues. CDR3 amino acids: CASSQGLAGGTDTQYF. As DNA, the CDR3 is TGCGCCAGCAGCCAGGGACTAGCGGGAGGCACAGATACGCAGTATTTT.

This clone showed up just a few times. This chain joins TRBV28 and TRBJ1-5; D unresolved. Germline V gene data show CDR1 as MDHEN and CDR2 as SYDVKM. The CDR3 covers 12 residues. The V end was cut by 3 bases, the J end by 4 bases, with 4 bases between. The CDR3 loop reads CASSFSNQPQHF. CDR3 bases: TGTGCCAGCAGTTTTTCGAATCAGCCCCAGCATTTT.

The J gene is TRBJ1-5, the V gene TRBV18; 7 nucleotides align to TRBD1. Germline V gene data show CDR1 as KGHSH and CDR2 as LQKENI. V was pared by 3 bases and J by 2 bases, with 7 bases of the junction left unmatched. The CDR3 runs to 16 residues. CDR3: CASSPDAGGGNQPQHF. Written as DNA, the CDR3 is TGTGCCAGCTCACCTGATGCAGGGGGAGGCAATCAGCCCCAGCATTTT.

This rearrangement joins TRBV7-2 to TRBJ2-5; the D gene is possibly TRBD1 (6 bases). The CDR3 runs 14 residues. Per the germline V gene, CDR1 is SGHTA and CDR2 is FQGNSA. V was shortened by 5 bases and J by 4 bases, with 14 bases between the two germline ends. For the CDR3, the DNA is TGTGCCAGCAGCCCTGGGACACAAGGAGAGACCCAGTACTTC. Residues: CASSPGTQGETQYF.

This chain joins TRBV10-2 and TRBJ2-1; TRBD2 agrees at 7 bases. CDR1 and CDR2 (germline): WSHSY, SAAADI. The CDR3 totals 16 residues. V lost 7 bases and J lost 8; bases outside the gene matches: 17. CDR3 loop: CASNPLSGVLGYEQFF. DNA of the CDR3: TGCGCCAGCAACCCCTTGAGCGGGGTTCTGGGTTATGAGCAGTTCTTC.

Here the CDR3 reads CASSPGTGTLTGELFF. The DNA of the CDR3 is TGTGCCAGCAGCCCAGGGACCGGGACACTCACCGGGGAGCTGTTTTTT. The V and J genes are TRBV7-2 and TRBJ2-2; TRBD1 might be the D (6 bases). Germline CDR1 SGHTA, CDR2 FQGNSA. The CDR3 spans 16 residues. Between the trimmed V and J ends, which lost 5 bases and 4 bases, there was a span of 17 bases.

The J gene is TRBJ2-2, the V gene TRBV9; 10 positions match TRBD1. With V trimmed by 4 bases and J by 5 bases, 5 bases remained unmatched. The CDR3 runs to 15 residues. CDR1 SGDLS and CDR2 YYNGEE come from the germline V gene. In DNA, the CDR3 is TGTGCCAGCAGCCCCAGACAGGGGGCGACCGGGGAGCTGTTTTTT. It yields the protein CASSPRQGATGELFF. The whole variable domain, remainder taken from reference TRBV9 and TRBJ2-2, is DSGVTQTPKHLITATGQRVTLRCSPRSGDLSVYWYQQSLDQGLQFLIQYYNGEERAKGNILERFSAQQFPDLHSELNLSSLELGDSALYFCASSPRQGATGELFFGEGSRLTVL.

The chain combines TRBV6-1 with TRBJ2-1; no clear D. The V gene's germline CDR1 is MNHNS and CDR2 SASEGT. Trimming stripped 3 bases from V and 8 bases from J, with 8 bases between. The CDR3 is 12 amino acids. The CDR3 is CASSDQVDEQFF. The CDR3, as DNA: TGTGCCAGCAGTGATCAGGTGGATGAGCAGTTCTTC.

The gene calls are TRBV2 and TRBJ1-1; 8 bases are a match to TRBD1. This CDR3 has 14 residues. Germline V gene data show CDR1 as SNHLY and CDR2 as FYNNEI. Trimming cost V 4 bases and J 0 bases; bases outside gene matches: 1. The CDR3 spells CASSVDRVNTEAFF. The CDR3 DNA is TGTGCCAGCAGTGTGGACAGGGTGAACACTGAAGCTTTCTTT.

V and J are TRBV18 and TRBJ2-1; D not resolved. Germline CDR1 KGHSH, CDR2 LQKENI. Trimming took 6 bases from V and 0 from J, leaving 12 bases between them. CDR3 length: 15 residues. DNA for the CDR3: TGTGCCAGCTCTACTGACTCGAGCTCCTACAATGAGCAGTTCTTC. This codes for CASSTDSSSYNEQFF.

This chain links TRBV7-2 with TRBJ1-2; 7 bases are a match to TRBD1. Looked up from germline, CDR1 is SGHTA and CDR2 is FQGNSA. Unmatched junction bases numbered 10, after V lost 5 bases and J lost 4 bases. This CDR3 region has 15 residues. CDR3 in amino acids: CASSQRQGHVYGYTF. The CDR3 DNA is TGTGCCAGCAGCCAACGACAGGGCCACGTCTATGGCTACACCTTC.

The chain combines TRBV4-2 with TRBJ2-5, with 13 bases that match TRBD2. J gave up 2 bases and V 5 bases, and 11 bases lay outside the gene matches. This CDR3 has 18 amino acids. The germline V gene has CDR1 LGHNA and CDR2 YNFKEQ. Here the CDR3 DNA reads TGTGCCAGCAGCGACCGGACTAGCGGGGGAGCAACTCAAGAGACCCAGTACTTC. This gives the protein CASSDRTSGGATQETQYF.

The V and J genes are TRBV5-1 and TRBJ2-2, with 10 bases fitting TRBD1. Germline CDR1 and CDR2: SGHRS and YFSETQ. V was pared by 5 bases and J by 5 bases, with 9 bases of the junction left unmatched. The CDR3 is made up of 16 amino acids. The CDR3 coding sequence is TGCGCCAGCAGAGGTGACAGGGGGCGAAGGACCGGGGAGCTGTTTTTT. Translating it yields CASRGDRGRRTGELFF.

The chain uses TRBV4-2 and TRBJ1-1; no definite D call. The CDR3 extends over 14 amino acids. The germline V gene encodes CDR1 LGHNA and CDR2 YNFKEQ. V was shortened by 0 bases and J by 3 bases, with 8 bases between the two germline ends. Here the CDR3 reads CASSQENRDTEAFF. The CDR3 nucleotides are TGTGCCAGCAGCCAAGAGAACCGGGACACTGAAGCTTTCTTT.

This chain's CDR3 is CASTLQGTGELFF. In DNA form, the CDR3 reads TGTGCCAGCACCCTCCAGGGCACCGGGGAGCTGTTTTTT. The rearrangement uses TRBV3-1 (or the pseudogene TRBV3-2) and TRBJ2-2; TRBD1 is a possible D gene (5 bases). From germline, CDR1 is LGHDT and CDR2 YNNKEL (reference sequence). CDR3 size: 13 residues. Between the trimmed V and J ends, which lost 7 bases and 4 bases, there was a span of 10 bases.